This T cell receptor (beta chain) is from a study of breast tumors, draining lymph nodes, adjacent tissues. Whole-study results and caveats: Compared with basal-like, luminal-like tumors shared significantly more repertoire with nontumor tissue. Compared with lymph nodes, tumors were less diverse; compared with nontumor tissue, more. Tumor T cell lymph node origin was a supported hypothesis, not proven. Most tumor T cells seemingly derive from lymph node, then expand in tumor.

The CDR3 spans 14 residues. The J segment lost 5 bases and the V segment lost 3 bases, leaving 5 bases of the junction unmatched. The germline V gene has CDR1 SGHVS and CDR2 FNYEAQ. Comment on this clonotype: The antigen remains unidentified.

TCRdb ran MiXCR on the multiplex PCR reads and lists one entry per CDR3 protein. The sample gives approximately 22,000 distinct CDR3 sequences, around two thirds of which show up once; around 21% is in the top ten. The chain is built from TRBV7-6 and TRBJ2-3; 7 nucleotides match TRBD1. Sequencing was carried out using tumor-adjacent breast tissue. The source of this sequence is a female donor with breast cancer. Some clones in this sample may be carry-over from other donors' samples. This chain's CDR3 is CASSLGQIVDTQYF. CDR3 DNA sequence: TGTGCCAGCAGCTTGGGACAGATCGTAGATACGCAGTATTTT.